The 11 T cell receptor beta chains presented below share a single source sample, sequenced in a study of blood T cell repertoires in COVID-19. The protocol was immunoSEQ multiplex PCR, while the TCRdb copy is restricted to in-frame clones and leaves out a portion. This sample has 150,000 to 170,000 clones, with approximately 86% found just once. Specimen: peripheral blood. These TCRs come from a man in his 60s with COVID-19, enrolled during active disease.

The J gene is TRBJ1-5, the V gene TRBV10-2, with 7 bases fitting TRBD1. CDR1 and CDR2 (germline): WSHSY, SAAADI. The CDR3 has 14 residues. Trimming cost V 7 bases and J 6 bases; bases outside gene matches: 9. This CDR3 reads CASKDRVQSQPQHF. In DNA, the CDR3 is TGCGCCAGCAAAGACAGGGTGCAATCTCAGCCCCAGCATTTT.

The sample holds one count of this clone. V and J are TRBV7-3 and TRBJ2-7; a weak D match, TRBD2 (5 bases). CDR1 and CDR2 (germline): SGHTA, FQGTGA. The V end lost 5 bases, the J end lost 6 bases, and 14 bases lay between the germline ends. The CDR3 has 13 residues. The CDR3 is CASSLGRAGEQYF. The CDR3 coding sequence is TGTGCCAGCAGCCTCGGGCGGGCTGGCGAGCAGTACTTC.

In nucleotides, the CDR3 is TGTGCCATCGGGACAGGGGATAGGGAGACCCAGTACTTC. This gives the protein CAIGTGDRETQYF. The rearrangement links TRBV10-3 to TRBJ2-5, with TRBD1 matching over 10 bases. This CDR3 is 13 amino acids long. V shed 8 bases and J 5 bases; nucleotides not matched to a gene: 5. Germline V gives CDR1 ENHRY, CDR2 SYGVKD.

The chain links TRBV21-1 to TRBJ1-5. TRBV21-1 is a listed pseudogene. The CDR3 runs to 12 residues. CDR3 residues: CARIYWRQPQHF. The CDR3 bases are TGTGCCAGGATCTATTGGCGGCAGCCCCAGCATTTT.

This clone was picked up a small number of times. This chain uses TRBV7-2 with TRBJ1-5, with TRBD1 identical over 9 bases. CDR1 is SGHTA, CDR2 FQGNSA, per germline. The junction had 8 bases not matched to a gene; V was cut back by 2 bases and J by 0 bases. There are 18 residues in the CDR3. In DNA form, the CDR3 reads TGTGCCAGCAGCTTATCTGGGGACAGGGTTATTAGCAATCAGCCCCAGCATTTT. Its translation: CASSLSGDRVISNQPQHF.

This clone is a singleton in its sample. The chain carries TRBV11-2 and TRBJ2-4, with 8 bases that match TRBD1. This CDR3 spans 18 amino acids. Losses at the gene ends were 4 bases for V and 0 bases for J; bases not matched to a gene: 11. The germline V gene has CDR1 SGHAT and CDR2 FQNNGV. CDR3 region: CASSSRTTGVGAKNIQYF. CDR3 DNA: TGTGCCAGCAGCTCCCGTACGACAGGGGTGGGAGCCAAAAACATTCAGTACTTC.

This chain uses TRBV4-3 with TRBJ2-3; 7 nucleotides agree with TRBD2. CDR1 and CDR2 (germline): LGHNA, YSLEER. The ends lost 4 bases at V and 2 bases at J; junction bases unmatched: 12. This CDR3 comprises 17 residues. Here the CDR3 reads CASSPQTSRTNTDTQYF. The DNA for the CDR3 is TGCGCCAGCAGCCCGCAGACTAGCAGGACCAACACAGATACGCAGTATTTT.

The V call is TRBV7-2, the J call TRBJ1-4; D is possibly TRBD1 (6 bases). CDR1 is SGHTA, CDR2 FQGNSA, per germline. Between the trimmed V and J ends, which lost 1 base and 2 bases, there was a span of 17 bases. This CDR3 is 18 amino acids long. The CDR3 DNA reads TGTGCCAGCAGCTTAGGCGGAAGGGGGAGGGTGACTAATGAAAAACTGTTTTTT. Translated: CASSLGGRGRVTNEKLFF.

Written as DNA, the CDR3 is TGTGCCAGCAGCAACTTTGTGCAACAGGGCGACGGGCAGTACTTC. Translating gives CASSNFVQQGDGQYF. This rearrangement joins TRBV11-2 to TRBJ2-7; a weak D match, TRBD1 (6 bases). V dropped 5 bases and J dropped 9 bases, with 23 bases sitting between them. Germline V CDR1 and CDR2: SGHAT, FQNNGV. The length of the CDR3 is 15 residues.

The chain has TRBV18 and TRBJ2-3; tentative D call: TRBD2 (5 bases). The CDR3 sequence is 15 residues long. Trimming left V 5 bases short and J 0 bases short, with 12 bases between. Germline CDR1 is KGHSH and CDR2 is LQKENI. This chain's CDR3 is CASSGPGLSTDTQYF. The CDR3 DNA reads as TGTGCCAGCTCAGGTCCAGGACTTAGCACAGATACGCAGTATTTT.

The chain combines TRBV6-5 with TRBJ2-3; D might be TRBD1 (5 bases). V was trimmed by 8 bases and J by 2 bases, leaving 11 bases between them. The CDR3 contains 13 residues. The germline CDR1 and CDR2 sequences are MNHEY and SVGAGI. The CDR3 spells CASGRQYTDTQYF. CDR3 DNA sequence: TGTGCCAGCGGGCGACAGTACACAGATACGCAGTATTTT.